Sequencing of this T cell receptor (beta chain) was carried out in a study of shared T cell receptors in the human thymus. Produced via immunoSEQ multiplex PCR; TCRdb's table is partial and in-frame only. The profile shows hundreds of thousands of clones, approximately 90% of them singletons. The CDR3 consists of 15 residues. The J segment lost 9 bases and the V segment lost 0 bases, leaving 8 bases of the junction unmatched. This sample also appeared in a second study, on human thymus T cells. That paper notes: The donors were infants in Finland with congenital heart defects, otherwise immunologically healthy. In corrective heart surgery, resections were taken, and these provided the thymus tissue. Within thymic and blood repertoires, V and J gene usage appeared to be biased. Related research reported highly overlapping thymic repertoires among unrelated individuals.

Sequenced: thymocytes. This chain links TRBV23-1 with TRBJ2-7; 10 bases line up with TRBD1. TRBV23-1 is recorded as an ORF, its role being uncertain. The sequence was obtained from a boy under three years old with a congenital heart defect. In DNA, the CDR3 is TGCGCCAGCAGTCAATCGAGCGACAGGGGGCCTAGGCAGTACTTC. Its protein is CASSQSSDRGPRQYF.